The next 9 T cell receptor beta chains were all read from a single sample in a study of OX40 agonist ivuxolimab in advanced cancers. Using immunoSEQ multiplex PCR, the repertoire was profiled, and TCRdb retains in-frame clones only, with some absent. The data contain around 53,000 clones, about 85% of them singletons. The sample was CD4+ or CD8+ T cells sorted from blood, taken in a trial of the OX40 agonist ivuxolimab. These receptors came from an adult with an advanced solid tumor such as melanoma, head and neck, liver or kidney cancer.

V usage is TRBV2 and J usage is TRBJ1-2, with D possibly matching TRBD1 (5 bases). The CDR3 loop spans 15 amino acids. V shed 0 bases and J shed 6 bases, with 14 bases lying between them. CDR1 SNHLY and CDR2 FYNNEI come from the germline V gene. The DNA for the CDR3 is TGTGCCAGCAGTGAAGCGCGTGGAGGGGTACATGGCTACACCTTC. As protein: CASSEARGGVHGYTF.

This clone was picked up a small number of times. The rearrangement joins TRBV5-6 to TRBJ1-2; no definite D call. CDR1 and CDR2 from the germline V gene are SGHDT and YYEEEE. The CDR3 length is 13 residues. Trimming pared 5 bases from V and 6 bases from J, leaving 14 bases between. As DNA, the CDR3 is TGTGCCAGCAGTCTTGTGGCCGGGGATGGCTACACCTTC. This gives the protein CASSLVAGDGYTF.

CDR3 region: CASSEEGGGSNQPQHF. The CDR3 nucleotides read TGTGCCAGCAGTGAAGAGGGGGGCGGTAGCAATCAGCCCCAGCATTTT. This chain uses TRBV2 with TRBJ1-5, with a weak D call TRBD1 (6 bases). Deletions cut 1 base from V and 0 bases from J, with 10 bases between. CDR3 length: 16 amino acids. Germline CDR1 SNHLY, CDR2 FYNNEI.

The chain has TRBV28 and TRBJ2-7; 7 bases match TRBD1. J lost 3 bases, V lost 7 bases, and 12 bases had no gene match. The CDR3 is made up of 15 amino acids. Germline-derived CDR1 and CDR2 are MDHEN and SYDVKM. The CDR3 protein is CASTPTGTALYEQYF. CDR3 nucleotide sequence: TGTGCCAGCACCCCCACCGGGACAGCCCTCTACGAGCAGTACTTC.

The CDR3 region is CASSAPVDRGADTQYF. The CDR3 DNA reads as TGTGCCAGTAGTGCCCCGGTGGACAGGGGCGCAGATACGCAGTATTTT. The chain has TRBV19 and TRBJ2-3, with 9 bases fitting TRBD1. The germline V gene has CDR1 LNHDA and CDR2 SQIVND (reference sequence). This CDR3 is built from 16 residues. Germline trimming cut 5 bases from V and 4 bases from J; bases unmatched to any gene: 10.

The chain joins TRBV7-4 to TRBJ2-6; unclear D gene. From germline, CDR1 is SGHVT and CDR2 SQSDAQ. This CDR3 comprises 13 residues. V dropped 6 bases and J dropped 2 bases, with 5 bases sitting between them. CDR3 DNA: TGTGCCAGCAGGGAAACTGGGGCCAACGTCCTGACTTTC. This translates into CASRETGANVLTF.

Concerning this clone: One end of the junction fails to match germline, which may point to a read error. In DNA, the CDR3 is TGTGCCAGCAGCCAAGAGTGCCAGTCCGGCAACTTC. This encodes CASSQECQSGNF. The V gene is TRBV4-2, the J gene TRBJ1-2; D call uncertain. The germline V gene has CDR1 LGHNA and CDR2 YNFKEQ. The CDR3 contains 12 residues.

The chain uses TRBV6-4 and TRBJ2-3; D is unclear. This CDR3 spans 13 amino acids. Germline loops: CDR1 MRHNA, CDR2 SNTAGT. V lost 6 bases to trimming and J lost 6 bases, with 13 bases between them. In nucleotides, the CDR3 is TGTGCCAGCAGCCGTAGTTTCGGGGATACGCAGTATTTT. Residues: CASSRSFGDTQYF.

The chain is built from TRBV6-6 and TRBJ2-3, with 9 nucleotides matching TRBD2. The trim removed 8 bases at V and 7 bases at J, leaving 10 bases unmatched. This CDR3 region has 14 residues. Germline V CDR1 and CDR2: MNHNY, SVGAGI (reference sequence). DNA for the CDR3: TGTGCCAGCGTTCGTAGCGGGAGTGGGAATACGCAGTATTTT. Translation gives CASVRSGSGNTQYF.